The TCR beta chain under discussion was sequenced for a study of cytomegalovirus exposure and HLA in healthy donors. 60 Vbeta and 13 Jbeta primers were used in PCR. The data were produced by immunoSEQ multiplex PCR, yet TCRdb's version contains in-frame clones alone and is incomplete. The top ten hold 3.7% of the sample, which has around 150,000 clones, 70% to 80% seen once. Germline V lookup: CDR1 SGHTA, CDR2 FQGTGA. V was clipped by 1 base and J by 7 bases; unmatched bases: 9. This CDR3 contains 16 residues. The chain joins TRBV7-3 to TRBJ2-2; TRBD1 matches at 7 bases. This TCR derives from a man aged 25 to 40 in good health and CMV-seropositive. The sample comprised PBMCs. The CDR3 nucleotides read TGTGCCAGCAGCTTAAATGAAGGGGGCATAAACGGGGAGCTGTTTTTT. It specifies CASSLNEGGINGELFF. Full variable domain (missing parts from reference TRBV7-3 and TRBJ2-2): GAGVSQTPSNKVTEKGKYVELRCDPISGHTALYWYRQSLGQGPEFLIYFQGTGAADDSGLPNDRFFAVRPEGSVSTLKIQRTERGDSAVYLCASSLNEGGINGELFFGEGSRLTVL.